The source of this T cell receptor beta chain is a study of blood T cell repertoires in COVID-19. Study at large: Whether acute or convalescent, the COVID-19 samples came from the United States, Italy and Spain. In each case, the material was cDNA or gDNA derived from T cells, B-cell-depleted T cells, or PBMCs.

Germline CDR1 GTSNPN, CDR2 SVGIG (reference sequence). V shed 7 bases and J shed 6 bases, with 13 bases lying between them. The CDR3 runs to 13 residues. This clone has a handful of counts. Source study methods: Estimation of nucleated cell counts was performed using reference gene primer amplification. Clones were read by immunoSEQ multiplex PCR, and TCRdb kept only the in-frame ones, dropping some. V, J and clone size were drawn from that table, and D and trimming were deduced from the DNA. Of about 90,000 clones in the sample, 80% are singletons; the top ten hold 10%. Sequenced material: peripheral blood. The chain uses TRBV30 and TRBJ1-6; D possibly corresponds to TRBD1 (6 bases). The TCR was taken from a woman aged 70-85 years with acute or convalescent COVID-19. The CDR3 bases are TGTGCCTACTCGACAGGACTTAATTCACCCCTCCACTTT. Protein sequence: CAYSTGLNSPLHF. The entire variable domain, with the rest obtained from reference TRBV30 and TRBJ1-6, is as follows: SQTIHQWPATLVQPVGSPLSLECTVEGTSNPNLYWYRQAAGRGLQLLFYSVGIGQISSEVPQNLSASRPQDRQFILSSKKLLLSDSGFYLCAYSTGLNSPLHFGNGTRLTVT.